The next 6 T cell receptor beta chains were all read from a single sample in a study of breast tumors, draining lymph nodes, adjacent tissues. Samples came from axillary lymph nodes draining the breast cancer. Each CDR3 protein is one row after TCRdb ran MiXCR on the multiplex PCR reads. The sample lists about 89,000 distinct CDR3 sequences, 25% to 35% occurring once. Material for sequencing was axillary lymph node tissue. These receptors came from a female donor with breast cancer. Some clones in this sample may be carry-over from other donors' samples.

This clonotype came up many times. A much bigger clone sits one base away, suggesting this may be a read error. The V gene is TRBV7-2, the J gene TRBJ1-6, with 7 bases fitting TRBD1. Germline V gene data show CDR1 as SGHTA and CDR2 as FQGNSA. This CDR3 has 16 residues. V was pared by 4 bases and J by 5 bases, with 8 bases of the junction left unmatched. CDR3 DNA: TGTGCCAGCAGCTCTTTAGGGGGCTCTAATAATTCACCCCTCCACTTT. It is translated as CASSSLGGSNNSPLHF.

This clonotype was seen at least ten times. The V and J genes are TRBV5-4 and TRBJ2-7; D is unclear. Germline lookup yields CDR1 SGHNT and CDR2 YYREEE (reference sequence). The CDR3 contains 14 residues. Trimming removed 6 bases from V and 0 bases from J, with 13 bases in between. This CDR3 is CASTLTPSSYEQYF. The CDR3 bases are TGTGCCAGCACGTTGACACCGAGCTCCTACGAGCAGTACTTC.

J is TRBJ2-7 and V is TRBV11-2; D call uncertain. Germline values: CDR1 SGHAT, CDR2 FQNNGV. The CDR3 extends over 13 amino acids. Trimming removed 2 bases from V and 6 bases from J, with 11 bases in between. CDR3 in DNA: TGTGCCAGCAGCTTAACCCCCCTGACCGAGCAGTACTTC. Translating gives CASSLTPLTEQYF.

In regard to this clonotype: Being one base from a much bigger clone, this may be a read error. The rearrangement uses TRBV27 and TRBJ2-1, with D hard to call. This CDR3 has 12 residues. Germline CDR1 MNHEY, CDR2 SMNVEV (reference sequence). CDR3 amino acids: CASRIAGNERFF. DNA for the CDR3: TGTGCCAGCAGAATAGCCGGTAATGAGCGGTTCTTC.

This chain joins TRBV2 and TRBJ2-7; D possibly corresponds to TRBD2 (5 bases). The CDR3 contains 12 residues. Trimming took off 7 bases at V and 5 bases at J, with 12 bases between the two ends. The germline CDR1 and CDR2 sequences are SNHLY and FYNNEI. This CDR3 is CASTPGLDEQYF. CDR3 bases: TGTGCCAGCACTCCCGGACTTGACGAGCAGTACTTC. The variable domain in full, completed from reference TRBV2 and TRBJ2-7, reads EPEVTQTPSHQVTQMGQEVILRCVPISNHLYFYWYRQILGQKVEFLVSFYNNEISEKSEIFDDQFSVERPDGSNFTLKIRSTKLEDSAMYFCASTPGLDEQYFGPGTRLTVT.

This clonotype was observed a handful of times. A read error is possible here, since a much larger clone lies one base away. CDR3 in DNA: TGTGCCAGCAGCTTGGCCCTATCGGGACTTTTCCCCACCGAGCAGTACTTC. As protein: CASSLALSGLFPTEQYF. The rearrangement joins TRBV5-5 to TRBJ2-7; TRBD2 is a possible D gene (6 bases). Germline V gene lookup returns CDR1 SGHKS and CDR2 YYEKEE (reference sequence). The V gene lost 0 bases and the J gene lost 6 bases, with 22 bases spanning the gap. This CDR3 contains 17 residues.